The 24 T cell receptor beta chains presented below share a single source sample, sequenced in a study of T cell responses to AZD1222 COVID-19 vaccine. The repertoire was sequenced with immunoSEQ multiplex PCR; TCRdb's copy has only in-frame clones and lacks some. This table has some 120,000 clones, 75% to 95% appearing once. The source material was peripheral blood, sampled on day 0 of AZD1222 vaccination. These receptors originate from an adult in good health.

This clone was picked up one time. This chain links TRBV7-9 with TRBJ2-7; TRBD1 matches at 9 bases. Germline V gene data show CDR1 as SEHNR and CDR2 as FQNEAQ (reference sequence). There are 13 residues in the CDR3. J lost 3 bases, V lost 4 bases, and 1 base had no gene match. The CDR3 loop reads CASSWGQGYEQYF. DNA for the CDR3: TGTGCCAGCAGCTGGGGACAGGGCTACGAGCAGTACTTC.

The CDR3 DNA follows: TGTGCCAGCAGCGTAGGTTTCAATGAGCAGTTCTTC. Amino acids: CASSVGFNEQFF. The rearrangement links TRBV9 to TRBJ2-1, with D unresolved. V gave up 0 bases and J gave up 6 bases, with 4 bases separating them. Germline lookup yields CDR1 SGDLS and CDR2 YYNGEE. The CDR3 contains 12 residues.

The rearrangement links TRBV27 to TRBJ1-1; the D is unclear. V lost 5 bases and J 8 bases, leaving 15 bases between the germline ends. Looked up from germline, CDR1 is MNHEY and CDR2 is SMNVEV (reference sequence). The CDR3 has 13 amino acids. CDR3 sequence: CASSPNGDGEAFF. CDR3 nucleotides: TGTGCCAGCAGTCCCAACGGGGATGGAGAAGCTTTCTTT.

The chain joins TRBV18 to TRBJ2-1, with D tentatively TRBD1 (6 bases). The germline CDR1 and CDR2 sequences are KGHSH and LQKENI. The CDR3 is made up of 15 amino acids. V was clipped by 6 bases and J by 4 bases, with 16 bases between them. The CDR3 is CASSIGQGLYNEQFF. CDR3 coding DNA: TGTGCCAGCTCCATAGGGCAGGGGTTGTACAATGAGCAGTTCTTC.

This clone was picked up one time. The V gene is TRBV6-5, the J gene TRBJ2-5; 7 bases are a match to TRBD2. The CDR3 totals 13 residues. V was clipped by 7 bases and J by 5 bases; unmatched bases: 7. Germline V gene lookup returns CDR1 MNHEY and CDR2 SVGAGI. CDR3 in amino acids: CASTTRGEETQYF. The DNA for the CDR3 is TGTGCCAGCACGACTCGGGGGGAGGAGACCCAGTACTTC.

This chain uses TRBV19 with TRBJ1-2; D not resolved. Per the germline V gene, CDR1 is LNHDA and CDR2 is SQIVND (reference sequence). Trimming removed 1 base from V and 0 bases from J, with 9 bases in between. This CDR3 region has 15 residues. This chain's CDR3 is CASSIGGSANYGYTF. Here the CDR3 DNA reads TGTGCCAGTAGTATAGGAGGCAGCGCTAACTATGGCTACACCTTC. Combining the CDR3 with reference TRBV19 and TRBJ1-2 gives the whole variable domain DGGITQSPKYLFRKEGQNVTLSCEQNLNHDAMYWYRQDPGQGLRLIYYSQIVNDFQKGDIAEGYSVSREKKESFPLTVTSAQKNPTAFYLCASSIGGSANYGYTFGSGTRLTVV.

This chain joins TRBV19 and TRBJ1-6; 9 nucleotides line up with TRBD1. The ends lost 6 bases at V and 6 bases at J; junction bases unmatched: 6. There are 15 residues in the CDR3. The germline V gene encodes CDR1 LNHDA and CDR2 SQIVND (reference sequence). The CDR3 sequence is CASRPGQGSNSPLHF. In DNA, the CDR3 is TGTGCCAGTAGGCCGGGACAGGGCTCTAATTCACCCCTCCACTTT.

The chain is built from TRBV5-4 and TRBJ2-5; unclear D gene. Germline V lookup: CDR1 SGHNT, CDR2 YYREEE (reference sequence). The CDR3 consists of 14 residues. With 4 bases removed from V and 1 base from J, the gap between germline ends came to 11 bases. The CDR3 nucleotides are TGTGCCAGCAGCATCCGGGCCTCCCAAGAGACCCAGTACTTC. The encoded protein is CASSIRASQETQYF.

The chain employs TRBV29-1 and TRBJ2-2; the D gene is possibly TRBD1 (6 bases). Trimming pared 1 base from V and 6 bases from J, leaving 15 bases between. The length of the CDR3 is 15 residues. Germline CDR1 is SQVTM and CDR2 is ANQGSEA. In DNA form, the CDR3 reads TGCAGCGTTGAAGGGTTGGCAGGGGTTCCCGGGGAGCTGTTTTTT. Amino acids: CSVEGLAGVPGELFF.

This chain connects TRBV4-3 to TRBJ2-1; 12 bases map to TRBD2. After removal of 0 bases from V and 0 bases from J, the junction contained 6 bases not matched to a gene. The CDR3 has 19 residues. CDR1 LGHNA and CDR2 YSLEER come from the germline V gene. The CDR3, as DNA: TGCGCCAGCAGCCAAGATGGACTAGCGGGGACTAGCTCCTACAATGAGCAGTTCTTC. Amino acids: CASSQDGLAGTSSYNEQFF.

The chain recombines TRBV6-1 with TRBJ1-5; 7 bases align to TRBD1. Germline V gene lookup returns CDR1 MNHNS and CDR2 SASEGT. The trim removed 0 bases at V and 6 bases at J, leaving 11 bases unmatched. CDR3 length: 17 amino acids. The CDR3 nucleotides are TGTGCCAGCAGTGAAGCCCCCGCAGGGGGGTTAGGTCAGCCCCAGCATTTT. Protein: CASSEAPAGGLGQPQHF.

The V and J genes are TRBV20-1 and TRBJ1-1; possibly TRBD1 for D (5 bases). Germline V lookup: CDR1 DFQATT, CDR2 SNEGSKA (reference sequence). CDR3 size: 11 residues. The CDR3 sequence is CSLKGQGEAFF. The CDR3, as DNA: TGCAGCCTCAAGGGGCAGGGTGAAGCTTTCTTT.

The chain employs TRBV5-1 and TRBJ2-1, with 7 bases that match TRBD2. This CDR3 is 14 amino acids long. Germline V gives CDR1 SGHRS, CDR2 YFSETQ. After removal of 4 bases from V and 7 bases from J, the junction contained 8 bases not matched to a gene. This CDR3 reads CASSAGAGINEQFF. Here the CDR3 DNA reads TGCGCCAGCAGCGCGGGAGCGGGGATAAATGAGCAGTTCTTC. Looking up the rest from reference TRBV5-1 and TRBJ2-1 gives the full variable domain: KAGVTQTPRYLIKTRGQQVTLSCSPISGHRSVSWYQQTPGQGLQFLFEYFSETQRNKGNFPGRFSGRQFSNSRSEMNVSTLELGDSALYLCASSAGAGINEQFFGPGTRLTVL.

The V gene is TRBV12-3 or TRBV12-4, the J gene TRBJ1-1; D not certain. The CDR3 has 13 amino acids. V dropped 3 bases and J dropped 0 bases, with 5 bases sitting between them. The CDR3 loop reads CASSFSMNTEAFF. The CDR3 coding sequence is TGTGCCAGCAGTTTCTCGATGAACACTGAAGCTTTCTTT.

This clone has more than one count but fewer than ten. The J gene is TRBJ2-7, the V gene TRBV7-9; 8 bases are a match to TRBD2. The CDR3 is made up of 14 amino acids. V gave up 3 bases and J gave up 3 bases; unmatched junction bases: 4. Germline CDR1 reads SEHNR; CDR2 reads FQNEAQ (reference sequence). CDR3 sequence: CASSFGLAGYEQYF. The CDR3 DNA follows: TGTGCCAGCAGCTTCGGTCTAGCGGGCTACGAGCAGTACTTC.

The V gene is TRBV11-1, the J gene TRBJ2-5, with 11 bases that match TRBD1. This CDR3 spans 13 amino acids. V was pared by 5 bases and J by 11 bases, with 7 bases of the junction left unmatched. Germline assignment: CDR1 SGHAT and CDR2 FQDESV (reference sequence). CDR3 sequence (DNA): TGTGCCAGCAGCCAACGGACAGGGGGCCCGCAGTACTTC. The encoded protein is CASSQRTGGPQYF.

This clone appeared a single time. The chain carries TRBV7-9 and TRBJ1-3; D might be TRBD1 (5 bases). The CDR3 extends over 15 amino acids. V was trimmed by 5 bases and J by 4 bases, leaving 15 bases between them. The germline V gene encodes CDR1 SEHNR and CDR2 FQNEAQ (reference sequence). The CDR3: CASSPSGTGGNTIYF. DNA of the CDR3: TGTGCCAGCAGCCCCTCAGGGACCGGCGGAAACACCATATATTTT.

CDR3 loop: CASSLGTSGYTDTQYF. The CDR3 coding sequence is TGCGCCAGCAGCTTGGGGACTAGCGGCTACACAGATACGCAGTATTTT. J is TRBJ2-3 and V is TRBV5-1; 10 bases are a match to TRBD2. Per the germline V gene, CDR1 is SGHRS and CDR2 is YFSETQ. The CDR3 contains 16 residues. V trimming: 0 bases; J trimming: 2 bases; junction bases outside the gene matches: 3.

The gene calls are TRBV5-1 and TRBJ1-4; TRBD1 matches at 7 bases. Trimming at V came to 4 bases and at J to 7 bases, leaving 10 bases not matched to a gene. CDR1 is SGHRS, CDR2 YFSETQ, per germline. This CDR3 has 15 amino acids. For the CDR3, the DNA is TGCGCCAGCAGCCCCGGGACAGACTTACTTGAAAAACTGTTTTTT. Amino acid sequence: CASSPGTDLLEKLFF. The entire variable domain, with the rest obtained from reference TRBV5-1 and TRBJ1-4, is as follows: KAGVTQTPRYLIKTRGQQVTLSCSPISGHRSVSWYQQTPGQGLQFLFEYFSETQRNKGNFPGRFSGRQFSNSRSEMNVSTLELGDSALYLCASSPGTDLLEKLFFGSGTQLSVL.

V and J are TRBV7-2 and TRBJ2-1; 12 bases map to TRBD2. Germline trimming cut 4 bases from V and 13 bases from J; bases unmatched to any gene: 5. Germline-derived CDR1 and CDR2 are SGHTA and FQGNSA. The CDR3 loop spans 13 amino acids. The CDR3 loop is CASSSSGRARQFF. The CDR3 coding sequence is TGTGCCAGCAGCTCTAGCGGGAGGGCCCGACAGTTCTTC.

The V and J genes are TRBV6-5 and TRBJ1-1; TRBD1 agrees at 11 bases. Germline-derived CDR1 and CDR2 are MNHEY and SVGAGI. The CDR3 has 14 residues. V dropped 0 bases and J dropped 6; count of bases not matched to a gene: 0. The CDR3 sequence is CASSYSGQGAEAFF. CDR3 sequence (DNA): TGTGCCAGCAGTTACTCGGGACAGGGGGCTGAAGCTTTCTTT.

V and J are TRBV30 and TRBJ2-2; D remains ambiguous. Germline values: CDR1 GTSNPN, CDR2 SVGIG (reference sequence). V shed 1 base and J shed 3 bases, with 9 bases lying between them. This CDR3 is 14 amino acids long. This chain's CDR3 is CAWSGDTYTGELFF. The DNA of the CDR3 is TGTGCCTGGAGTGGAGACACTTACACCGGGGAGCTGTTTTTT.

The genes are TRBV16 and TRBJ2-7; 12 bases agree with TRBD2. Germline V gene data show CDR1 as KGHSY and CDR2 as FQNENV. The CDR3 sequence is 16 residues long. The junction had 6 bases not matched to a gene; V was cut back by 3 bases and J by 3 bases. The CDR3 region has the DNA TGTGCCAGCAGCCAGCTAGCGGGAGGGCCACACTACGAGCAGTACTTC. Its protein is CASSQLAGGPHYEQYF.

The rearrangement joins TRBV10-3 to TRBJ2-7; 9 nucleotides align to TRBD1. V was pared by 3 bases and J by 3 bases, with 3 bases of the junction left unmatched. The V gene's germline CDR1 is ENHRY and CDR2 SYGVKD. This CDR3 comprises 14 residues. CDR3 bases: TGTGCCATCAGTGACGGGACAGGGATCTACGAGCAGTACTTC. It translates to CAISDGTGIYEQYF.